A selection of T cell receptor beta chains follows, all from one sample in a study of graft-versus-host responses after intestinal transplantation. Profiled with immunoSEQ multiplex PCR; TCRdb holds only in-frame clones, not every one. The sample comprises approximately 130,000 clones, approximately 92% of which are singletons, and over 0.15% rests with the top ten. These receptors are not linked to any known antigen. Sequences were derived from unstimulated CD4+ T cells sorted from spleen or lymph node cells, sampled before intestinal transplant. These receptors all stem from a human donor who received an intestinal transplant. The CDR3 runs from the conserved cysteine through the conserved F or W. A D gene is named only where the DNA matches it firmly. Only some rows state a clone size, as once, few, many or a class for expanded clones.

CDR3 | DNA | V | size | J | D
CASGQGYLGELFF | TGTGCTAGTGGACAGGGATATCTCGGGGAGCTGTTTTTT | TRBV12-5 | . | TRBJ2-2 | .
CASSLGPGTRGETQYF | TGTGCCAGCAGCTTAGGGCCCGGGACTAGAGGAGAGACCCAGTACTTC | TRBV11-2 | . | TRBJ2-5 | TRBD2
CASSRAPAPAVVETQYF | TGCGCCAGCAGCCGTGCCCCCGCCCCAGCGGTGGTTGAGACCCAGTACTTC | TRBV5-1 | . | TRBJ2-5 | .
CASTRDSNQPQHF | TGTGCCAGCACCAGGGATAGCAATCAGCCCCAGCATTTT | TRBV2 | . | TRBJ1-5 | .
CAWSVPNTIYF | TGTGCCTGGAGTGTACCCAACACCATATATTTT | TRBV30 | once | TRBJ1-3 | .
CASTRDEAYEQYF | TGTGCCAGCACCAGAGACGAGGCCTACGAGCAGTACTTC | TRBV6-1 | . | TRBJ2-7 | .
CASSLVGGAREYEQYF | TGTGCCAGCAGCTTAGTGGGGGGCGCCCGGGAATACGAGCAGTACTTC | TRBV7-2 | . | TRBJ2-7 | .
CASSLGGENRAYEQYF | TGTGCCAGCAGTTTAGGAGGTGAAAACAGGGCCTACGAGCAGTACTTC | TRBV27 | . | TRBJ2-7 | .
CASKGRNSYGYTF | TGTGCCAGCAAGGGGAGGAACTCCTATGGCTACACCTTC | TRBV6-5 | . | TRBJ1-2 | .
CSVEGRYTDTQYF | TGCAGCGTTGAAGGGAGATACACAGATACGCAGTATTTT | TRBV29-1 | . | TRBJ2-3 | .
CASILQGARNSPLHF | TGTGCCAGCATCCTACAGGGGGCAAGGAATTCACCCCTCCACTTT | TRBV6-1 | . | TRBJ1-6 | TRBD1
CASSEDGDTQYF | TGCGCCAGCAGTGAGGACGGGGATACGCAGTATTTT | TRBV10-1 | . | TRBJ2-3 | .
CASSRTSGNTIYF | TGTGCCAGCAGCCGTACCTCTGGAAACACCATATATTTT | TRBV7-9 | few | TRBJ1-3 | .
CASSVQGRADTEAFF | TGTGCCAGCAGCGTACAAGGCAGGGCGGACACTGAAGCTTTCTTT | TRBV2 | once | TRBJ1-1 | .
CASSQAGTQGSGVRETQYF | TGCGCCAGCAGCCAAGCCGGGACTCAGGGATCGGGGGTACGAGAGACCCAGTACTTC | TRBV4-1 | . | TRBJ2-5 | .
CAWSVTTGNSPLHF | TGTGCCTGGAGTGTAACTACGGGAAATTCACCCCTCCACTTT | TRBV30 | . | TRBJ1-6 | .
CATSRQGHNQPQHF | TGTGCCACCAGCAGACAGGGGCACAATCAGCCCCAGCATTTT | TRBV15 | once | TRBJ1-5 | .
CASSQPVDGTANSPLHF | TGCGCCAGCAGCCAACCCGTCGACGGGACAGCAAATTCACCCCTCCACTTT | TRBV4-1 | . | TRBJ1-6 | TRBD1
CATSTGVNTEAFF | TGTGCCACTTCGACAGGGGTTAACACTGAAGCTTTCTTT | TRBV19 | few | TRBJ1-1 | TRBD1
CASSLLSGANVLTF | TGTGCCAGCAGTTTGCTAAGCGGGGCCAACGTCCTGACTTTC | TRBV28 | . | TRBJ2-6 | .
CASNLVGTYYGYTF | TGTGCCAGTAATTTGGTGGGGACTTACTATGGCTACACCTTC | TRBV19 | . | TRBJ1-2 | .
CASSSTVRGSDGYTF | TGTGCCAGCAGTTCGACGGTCAGGGGGTCGGATGGCTACACCTTC | TRBV27 | . | TRBJ1-2 | TRBD1
CASSPTRGNEQYF | TGTGCCAGCAGCCCTACTAGGGGCAACGAGCAGTACTTC | TRBV11-2 | . | TRBJ2-7 | .
CASSGRTGGETQYF | TGTGCCAGCAGTGGCCGGACGGGGGGAGAGACCCAGTACTTC | TRBV6-1 | once | TRBJ2-5 | TRBD2
CASSEIRGVWAQFF | TGTGCCAGCAGCGAAATAAGGGGAGTCTGGGCGCAGTTCTTC | TRBV5-6 | . | TRBJ2-1 | .
CASSPLVAEHQETQYF | TGTGCCAGCTCACCATTGGTAGCGGAGCACCAAGAGACCCAGTACTTC | TRBV18 | . | TRBJ2-5 | .
CASSPRGGYNTEAFF | TGTGCCAGCAGTCCTCGGGGCGGATACAACACTGAAGCTTTCTTT | TRBV6-5 | . | TRBJ1-1 | .
CASSVVGTLNTEAFF | TGTGCCAGCAGCGTAGTTGGGACACTGAACACTGAAGCTTTCTTT | TRBV9 | . | TRBJ1-1 | .
CASSFPDSSGGSYNEQFF | TGCGCCAGCAGTTTTCCTGATTCCTCGGGGGGATCCTACAATGAGCAGTTCTTC | TRBV5-1 | . | TRBJ2-1 | TRBD2
CASSQRDTFYEQYF | TGTGCCAGCTCACAGAGGGACACCTTCTACGAGCAGTACTTC | TRBV18 | . | TRBJ2-7 | .
CASSLKGGPLDGYTF | TGTGCCAGCAGCTTGAAGGGTGGCCCTCTGGATGGCTACACCTTC | TRBV5-4 | . | TRBJ1-2 | .
CASSYLLADKTDTQYF | TGTGCCAGCAGTTACTTACTAGCGGACAAAACAGATACGCAGTATTTT | TRBV6-6 | . | TRBJ2-3 | TRBD2
CASEEAGGISYEQYF | TGTGCCAGCGAAGAGGCGGGGGGAATCTCCTACGAGCAGTACTTC | TRBV5-6 | . | TRBJ2-7 | TRBD2
CASSLGEMQFF | TGCGCCAGCAGCTTGGGGGAAATGCAGTTCTTC | TRBV5-1 | . | TRBJ2-1 | .
CAISEGRGGRNEQFF | TGTGCCATCAGTGAAGGGCGGGGGGGCAGGAATGAGCAGTTCTTC | TRBV10-3 | . | TRBJ2-1 | TRBD2
CASSARQGSPYEQYF | TGTGCCAGCAGCGCAAGACAGGGCTCGCCCTACGAGCAGTACTTC | TRBV21-1 | . | TRBJ2-7 | .
CASSVFDVGDYGYTF | TGTGCCAGCAGCGTCTTCGACGTGGGGGACTATGGCTACACCTTC | TRBV9 | . | TRBJ1-2 | .
CASSLSEETQYF | TGCGCCAGCAGCTTGTCCGAAGAGACCCAGTACTTC | TRBV5-1 | . | TRBJ2-5 | .
CASSLVGQALLDNSPLHF | TGTGCCAGCAGCTTGGTGGGACAGGCGTTACTAGATAATTCACCCCTCCACTTT | TRBV5-6 | . | TRBJ1-6 | TRBD1
CASSIGSRGSYEQYF | TGTGCCAGTAGTATAGGATCCCGCGGCTCCTACGAGCAGTACTTC | TRBV19 | . | TRBJ2-7 | .